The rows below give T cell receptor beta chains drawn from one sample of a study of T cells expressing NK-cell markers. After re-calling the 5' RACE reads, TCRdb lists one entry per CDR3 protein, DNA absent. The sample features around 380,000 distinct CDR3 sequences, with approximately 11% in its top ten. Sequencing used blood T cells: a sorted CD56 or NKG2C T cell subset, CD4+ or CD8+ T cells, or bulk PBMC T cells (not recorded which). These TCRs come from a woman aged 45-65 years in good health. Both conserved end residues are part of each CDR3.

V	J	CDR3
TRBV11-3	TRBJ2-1	CASSLGASNEQFF
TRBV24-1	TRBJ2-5	CATSDAGTSGLQETQYF
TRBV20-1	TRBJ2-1	CSADLGSGVRNEQFF
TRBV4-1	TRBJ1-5	CASSQVEVDGRPQHF
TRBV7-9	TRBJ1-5	CASSLAMTGWDQPQHF
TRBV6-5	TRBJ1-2	CASSLAGKGYGYTF
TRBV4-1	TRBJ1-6	CASSQDSINSPLHF
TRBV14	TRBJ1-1	CASSPQTHTEAFF
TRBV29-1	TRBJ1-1	CSAIEGVTEAFF
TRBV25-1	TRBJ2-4	CASRVANIQYF
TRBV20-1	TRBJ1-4	CSARDKGTGRKLFF
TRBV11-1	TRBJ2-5	CASSPWTGPQETQYF
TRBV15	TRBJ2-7	CATSRSTNYEQYF
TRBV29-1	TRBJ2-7	CSVNKAGIYEQYF
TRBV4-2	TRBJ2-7	CASSQAQIGTGMYEQYF
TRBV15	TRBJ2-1	CATSSPRREGHNEQFF
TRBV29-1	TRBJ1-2	CSVWPGQGADGYTF
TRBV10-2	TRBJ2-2	CASSPNSGMNTGELFF